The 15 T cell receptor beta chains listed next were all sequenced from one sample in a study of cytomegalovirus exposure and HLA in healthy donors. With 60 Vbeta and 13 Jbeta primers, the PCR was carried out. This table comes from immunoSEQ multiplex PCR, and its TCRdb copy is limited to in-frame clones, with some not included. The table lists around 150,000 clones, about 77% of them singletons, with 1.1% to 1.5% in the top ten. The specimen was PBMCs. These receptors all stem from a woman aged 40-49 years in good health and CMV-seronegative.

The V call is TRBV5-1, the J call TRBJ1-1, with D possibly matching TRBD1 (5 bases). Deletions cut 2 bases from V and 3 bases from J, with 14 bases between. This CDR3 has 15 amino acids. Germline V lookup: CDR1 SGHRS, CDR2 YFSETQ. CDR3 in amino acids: CASSFSAGGYTEAFF. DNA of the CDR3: TGCGCCAGCAGCTTCTCAGCGGGGGGGTACACTGAAGCTTTCTTT.

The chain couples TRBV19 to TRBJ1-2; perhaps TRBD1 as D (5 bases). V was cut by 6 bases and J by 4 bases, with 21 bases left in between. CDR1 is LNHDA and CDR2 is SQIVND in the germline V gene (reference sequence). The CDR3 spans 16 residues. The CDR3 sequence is CASSIDPRTLVYGYTF. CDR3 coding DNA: TGTGCCAGTAGCATCGACCCCCGGACACTGGTCTATGGCTACACCTTC.

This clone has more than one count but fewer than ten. This CDR3 is CASSHSHRDRGSYEQYF. The CDR3 DNA reads TGCGCCAGCAGTCATTCCCACCGGGACAGGGGCTCCTACGAGCAGTACTTC. The gene calls are TRBV23-1 and TRBJ2-7; 10 nucleotides agree with TRBD1. TRBV23-1 carries the ORF label, with uncertain function. After removal of 3 bases from V and 0 bases from J, the junction contained 8 bases not matched to a gene. The CDR3 runs 17 residues.

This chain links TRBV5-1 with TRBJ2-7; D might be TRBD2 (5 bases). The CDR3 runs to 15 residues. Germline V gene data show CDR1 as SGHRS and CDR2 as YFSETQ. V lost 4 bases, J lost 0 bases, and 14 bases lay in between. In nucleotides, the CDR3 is TGCGCCAGCAGCGAAAGGACGGGGAGCTCCTACGAGCAGTACTTC. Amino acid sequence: CASSERTGSSYEQYF.

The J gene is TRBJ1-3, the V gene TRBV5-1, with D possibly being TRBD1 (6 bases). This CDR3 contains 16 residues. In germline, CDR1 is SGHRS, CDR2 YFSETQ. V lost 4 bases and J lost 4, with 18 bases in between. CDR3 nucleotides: TGCGCCAGCAGCATTGAATTAAGGACAGAGGGAAACACCATATATTTT. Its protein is CASSIELRTEGNTIYF.

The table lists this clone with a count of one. The CDR3 DNA reads as TGTGCCAGCAGCTTAGGCGAGAACACTGAAGCTTTCTTT. Amino acids: CASSLGENTEAFF. The V gene is TRBV11-1, the J gene TRBJ1-1; D gene uncertain. This CDR3 is 13 amino acids long. Between the trimmed V and J ends, which lost 1 base and 1 base, there was a span of 4 bases. CDR1 and CDR2 (germline): SGHAT, FQDESV (reference sequence).

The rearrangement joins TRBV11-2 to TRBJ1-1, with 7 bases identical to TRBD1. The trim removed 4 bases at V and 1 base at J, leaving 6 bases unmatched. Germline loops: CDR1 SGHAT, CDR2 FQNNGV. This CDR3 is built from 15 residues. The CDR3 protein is CASSSLDRTNTEAFF. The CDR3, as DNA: TGTGCCAGCAGCTCCTTGGACAGGACGAACACTGAAGCTTTCTTT.

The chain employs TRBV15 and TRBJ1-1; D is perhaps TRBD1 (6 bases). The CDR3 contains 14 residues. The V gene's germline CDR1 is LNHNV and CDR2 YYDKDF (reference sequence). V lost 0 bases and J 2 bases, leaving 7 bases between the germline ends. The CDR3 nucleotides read TGTGCCACCAGCAGAGAAGGGGGAAACACTGAAGCTTTCTTT. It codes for CATSREGGNTEAFF.

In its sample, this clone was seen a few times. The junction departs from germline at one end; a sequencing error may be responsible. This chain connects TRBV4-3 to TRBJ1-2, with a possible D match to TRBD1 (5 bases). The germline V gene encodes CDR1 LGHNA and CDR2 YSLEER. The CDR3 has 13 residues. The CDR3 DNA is TGCGCCAGCAGCCAAGATCGGAGTCGCACACAGGCCTTC. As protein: CASSQDRSRTQAF.

The CDR3 protein is CSAGQGVMAFF. CDR3 bases: TGCAGTGCGGGACAGGGGGTTATGGCTTTCTTT. This sequence joins TRBV20-1 and TRBJ1-1, with TRBD1 matching 11 bases. V shed 6 bases and J 11 bases; nucleotides not matched to a gene: 5. The V gene's germline CDR1 is DFQATT and CDR2 SNEGSKA (reference sequence). The CDR3 sequence is 11 residues long.

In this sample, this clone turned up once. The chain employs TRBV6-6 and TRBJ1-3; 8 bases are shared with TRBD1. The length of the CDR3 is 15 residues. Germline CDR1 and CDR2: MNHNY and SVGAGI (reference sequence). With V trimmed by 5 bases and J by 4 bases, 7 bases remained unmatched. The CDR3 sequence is CASSPTGGWGNTIYF. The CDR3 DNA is TGTGCCAGCAGTCCTACAGGGGGATGGGGAAACACCATATATTTT.

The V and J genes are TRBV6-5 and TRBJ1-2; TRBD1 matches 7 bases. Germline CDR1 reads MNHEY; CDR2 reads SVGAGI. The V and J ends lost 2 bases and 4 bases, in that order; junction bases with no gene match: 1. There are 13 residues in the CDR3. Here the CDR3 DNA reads TGTGCCAGCAGTTACCGGGACAGCTATGGCTACACCTTC. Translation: CASSYRDSYGYTF.

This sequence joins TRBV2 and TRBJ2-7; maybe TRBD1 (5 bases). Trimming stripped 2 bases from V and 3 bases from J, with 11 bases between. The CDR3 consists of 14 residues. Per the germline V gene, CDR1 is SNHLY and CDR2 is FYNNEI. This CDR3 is CASSESQGNYEQYF. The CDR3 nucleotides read TGTGCCAGCAGTGAATCCCAGGGAAACTACGAGCAGTACTTC.

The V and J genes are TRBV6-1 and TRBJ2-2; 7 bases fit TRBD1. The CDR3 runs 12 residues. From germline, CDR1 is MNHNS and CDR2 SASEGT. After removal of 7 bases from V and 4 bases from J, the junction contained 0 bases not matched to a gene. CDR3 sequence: CASTGGTGELFF. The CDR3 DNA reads TGTGCCAGCACAGGGGGCACCGGGGAGCTGTTTTTT.

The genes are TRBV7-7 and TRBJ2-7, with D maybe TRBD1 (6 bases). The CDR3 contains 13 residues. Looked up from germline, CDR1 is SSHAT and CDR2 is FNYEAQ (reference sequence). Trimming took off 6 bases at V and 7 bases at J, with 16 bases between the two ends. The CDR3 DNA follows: TGTGCCAGCAGTACCGACAGGCTGGGGGAGCAGTACTTC. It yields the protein CASSTDRLGEQYF.